The clone carrying this T cell receptor beta chain has a handful of counts. Its antigen is currently unknown. Using RNA transcripts as the source, TCR beta CDR3 regions were amplified. An initial round of RT-PCR targeting the TCR CDR3 relied on the HTBI primer set. TCRdb re-analysed the multiplex PCR reads in MiXCR, keeping a single row per CDR3 protein. Of hundreds of thousands of distinct CDR3 sequences detected, roughly 37% appear once; the ten largest clones hold roughly 8.3%. Patients counted as stable if ophthalmopathy did not develop within 18 months. The data were obtained in a study of T cells in Graves' hyperthyroidism and ophthalmopathy. Study-level points and caveats: The model anticipated ophthalmopathy a median around six months pre-onset. Patients with ophthalmopathy were separated from those with stable hyperthyroidism by a 13 V-J model. In the blood, most expanded thyroid clonotypes above 0.001 appeared as well.

The sample was blood. The sequence derives from a young man with Graves' hyperthyroidism.

The CDR3: CSAGTGTATGELFF. The CDR3 DNA is TGCAGTGCAGGTACCGGGACAGCTACCGGGGAGCTGTTTTTT. The genes are TRBV20-1 and TRBJ2-2; TRBD1 matches at 7 bases. The CDR3 loop spans 14 amino acids. Germline V gene data show CDR1 as DFQATT and CDR2 as SNEGSKA (reference sequence). V shed 6 bases and J 5 bases; nucleotides not matched to a gene: 9.